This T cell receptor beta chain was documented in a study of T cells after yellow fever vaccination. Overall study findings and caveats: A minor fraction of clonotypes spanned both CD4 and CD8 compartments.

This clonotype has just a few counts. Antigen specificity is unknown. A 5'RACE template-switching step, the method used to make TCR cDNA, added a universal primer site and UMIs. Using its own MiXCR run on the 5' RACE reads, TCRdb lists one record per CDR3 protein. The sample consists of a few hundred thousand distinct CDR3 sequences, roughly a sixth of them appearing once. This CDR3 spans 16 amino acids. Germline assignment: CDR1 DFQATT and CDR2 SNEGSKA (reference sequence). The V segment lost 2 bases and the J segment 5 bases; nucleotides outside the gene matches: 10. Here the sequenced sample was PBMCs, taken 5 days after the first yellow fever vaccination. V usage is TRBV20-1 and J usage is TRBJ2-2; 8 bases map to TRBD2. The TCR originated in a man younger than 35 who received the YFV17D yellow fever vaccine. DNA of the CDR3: TGCAGTGCTAGATCTGTAGGGACTAGTGGGACCGGGGAGCTGTTTTTT. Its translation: CSARSVGTSGTGELFF.